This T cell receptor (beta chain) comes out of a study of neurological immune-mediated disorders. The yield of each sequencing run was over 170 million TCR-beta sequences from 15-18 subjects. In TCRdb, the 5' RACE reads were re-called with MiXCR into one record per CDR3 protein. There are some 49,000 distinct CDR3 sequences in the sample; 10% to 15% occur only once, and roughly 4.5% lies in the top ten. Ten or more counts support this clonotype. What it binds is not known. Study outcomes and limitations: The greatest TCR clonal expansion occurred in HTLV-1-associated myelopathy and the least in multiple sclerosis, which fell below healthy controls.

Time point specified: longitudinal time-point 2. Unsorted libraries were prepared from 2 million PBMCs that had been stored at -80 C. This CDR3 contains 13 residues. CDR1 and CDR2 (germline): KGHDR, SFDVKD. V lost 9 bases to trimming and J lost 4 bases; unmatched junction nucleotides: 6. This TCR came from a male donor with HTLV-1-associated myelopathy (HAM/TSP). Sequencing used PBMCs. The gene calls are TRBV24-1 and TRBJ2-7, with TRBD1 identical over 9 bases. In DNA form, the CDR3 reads TGTGCCACCTCCGGGACAGGGCTTTACGAGCAGTACTTC. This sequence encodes CATSGTGLYEQYF.